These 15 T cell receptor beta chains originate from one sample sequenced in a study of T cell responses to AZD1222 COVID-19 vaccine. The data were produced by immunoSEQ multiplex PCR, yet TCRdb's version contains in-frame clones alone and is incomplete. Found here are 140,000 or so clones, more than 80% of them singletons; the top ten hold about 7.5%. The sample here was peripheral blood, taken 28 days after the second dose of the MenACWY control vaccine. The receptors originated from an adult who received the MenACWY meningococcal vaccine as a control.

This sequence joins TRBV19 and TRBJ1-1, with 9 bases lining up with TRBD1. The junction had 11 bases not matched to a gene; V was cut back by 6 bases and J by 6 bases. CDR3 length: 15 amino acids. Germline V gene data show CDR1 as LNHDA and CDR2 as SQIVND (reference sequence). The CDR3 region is CASSIQGAGPAEAFF. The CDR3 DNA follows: TGTGCCAGTAGCATACAGGGGGCTGGGCCGGCTGAAGCTTTCTTT.

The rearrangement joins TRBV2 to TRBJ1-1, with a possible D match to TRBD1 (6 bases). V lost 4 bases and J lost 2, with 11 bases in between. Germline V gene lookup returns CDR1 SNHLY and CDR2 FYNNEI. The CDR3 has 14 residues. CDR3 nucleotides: TGTGCCAGCAGTGTCTCACAGGGTAACACTGAAGCTTTCTTT. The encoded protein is CASSVSQGNTEAFF.

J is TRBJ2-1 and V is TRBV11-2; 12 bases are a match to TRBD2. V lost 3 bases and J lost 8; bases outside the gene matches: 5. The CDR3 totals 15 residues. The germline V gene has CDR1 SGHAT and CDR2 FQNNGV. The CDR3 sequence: CASSLLAGGFHEQFF. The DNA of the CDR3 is TGTGCCAGCAGCTTGCTAGCGGGAGGGTTTCATGAGCAGTTCTTC.

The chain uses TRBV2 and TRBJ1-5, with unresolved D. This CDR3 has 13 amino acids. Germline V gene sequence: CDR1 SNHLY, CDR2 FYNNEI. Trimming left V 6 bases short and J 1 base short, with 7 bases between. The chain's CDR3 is CASRSGSNQPQHF. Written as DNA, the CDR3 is TGTGCCAGCAGATCGGGCAGCAATCAGCCCCAGCATTTT. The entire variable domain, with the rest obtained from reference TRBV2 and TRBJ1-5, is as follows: EPEVTQTPSHQVTQMGQEVILRCVPISNHLYFYWYRQILGQKVEFLVSFYNNEISEKSEIFDDQFSVERPDGSNFTLKIRSTKLEDSAMYFCASRSGSNQPQHFGDGTRLSIL.

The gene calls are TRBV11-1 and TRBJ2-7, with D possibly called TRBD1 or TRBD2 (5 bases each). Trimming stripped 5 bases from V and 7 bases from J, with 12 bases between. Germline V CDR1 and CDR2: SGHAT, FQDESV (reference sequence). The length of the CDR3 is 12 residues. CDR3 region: CASSLGPLEQYF. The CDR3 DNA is TGTGCCAGCAGCCTGGGACCATTGGAGCAGTACTTC.

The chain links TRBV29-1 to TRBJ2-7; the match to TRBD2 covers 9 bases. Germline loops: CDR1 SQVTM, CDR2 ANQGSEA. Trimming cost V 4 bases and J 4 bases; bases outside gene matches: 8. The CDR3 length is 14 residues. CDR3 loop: CSVAIGLAYYEQYF. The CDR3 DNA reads TGCAGCGTTGCGATCGGACTAGCGTATTACGAGCAGTACTTC.

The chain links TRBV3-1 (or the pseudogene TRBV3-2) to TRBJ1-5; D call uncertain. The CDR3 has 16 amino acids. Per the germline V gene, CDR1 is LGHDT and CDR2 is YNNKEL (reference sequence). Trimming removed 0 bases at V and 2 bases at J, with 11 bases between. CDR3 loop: CASSQDLREGNQPQHF. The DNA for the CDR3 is TGTGCCAGCAGCCAAGATTTAAGGGAGGGCAATCAGCCCCAGCATTTT.

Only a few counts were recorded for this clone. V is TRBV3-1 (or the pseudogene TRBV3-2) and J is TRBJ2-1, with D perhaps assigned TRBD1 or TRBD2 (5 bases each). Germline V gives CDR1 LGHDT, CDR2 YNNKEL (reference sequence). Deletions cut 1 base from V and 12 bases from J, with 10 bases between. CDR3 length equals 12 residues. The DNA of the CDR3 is TGTGCCAGCAGCCAAGTCTTGGGGACGCAGTTCTTC. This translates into CASSQVLGTQFF.

CDR3 sequence: CASTPNPGQETQYF. CDR3 nucleotide sequence: TGTGCCAGCACCCCGAACCCAGGGCAAGAGACCCAGTACTTC. The V call is TRBV6-5, the J call TRBJ2-5; tentative D call: TRBD1 (5 bases). Germline CDR1 and CDR2: MNHEY and SVGAGI. Trimming stripped 7 bases from V and 2 bases from J, with 14 bases between. This CDR3 is built from 14 residues.

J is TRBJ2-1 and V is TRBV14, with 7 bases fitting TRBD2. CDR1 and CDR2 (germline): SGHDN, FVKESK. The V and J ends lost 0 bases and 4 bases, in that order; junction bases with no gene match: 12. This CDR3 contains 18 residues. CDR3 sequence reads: CASSQEKWAGDGYNEQFF. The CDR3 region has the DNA TGTGCCAGCAGCCAAGAAAAGTGGGCGGGAGATGGGTACAATGAGCAGTTCTTC. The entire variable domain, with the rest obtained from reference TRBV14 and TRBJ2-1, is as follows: EAGVTQFPSHSVIEKGQTVTLRCDPISGHDNLYWYRRVMGKEIKFLLHFVKESKQDESGMPNNRFLAERTGGTYSTLKVQPAELEDSGVYFCASSQEKWAGDGYNEQFFGPGTRLTVL.

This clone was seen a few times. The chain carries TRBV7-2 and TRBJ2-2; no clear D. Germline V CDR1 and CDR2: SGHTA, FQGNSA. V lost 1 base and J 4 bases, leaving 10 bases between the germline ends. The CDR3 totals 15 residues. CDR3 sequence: CASSLEGLSTGELFF. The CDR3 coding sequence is TGTGCCAGCAGCTTAGAAGGGCTGAGCACCGGGGAGCTGTTTTTT.

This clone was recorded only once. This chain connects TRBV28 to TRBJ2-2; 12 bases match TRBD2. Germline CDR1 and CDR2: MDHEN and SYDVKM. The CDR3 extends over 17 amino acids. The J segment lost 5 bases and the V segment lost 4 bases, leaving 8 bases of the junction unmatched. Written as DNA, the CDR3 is TGTGCCAGCAGTTCCCCTCCTAGCGGGAGGGGGACCGGGGAGCTGTTTTTT. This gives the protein CASSSPPSGRGTGELFF.

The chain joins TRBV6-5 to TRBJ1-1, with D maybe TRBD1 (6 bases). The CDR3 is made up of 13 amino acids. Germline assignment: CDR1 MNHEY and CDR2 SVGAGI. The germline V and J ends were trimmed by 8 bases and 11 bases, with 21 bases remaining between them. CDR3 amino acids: CASRQDLNLGAFF. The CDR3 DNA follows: TGTGCCAGCCGACAGGATTTGAACTTAGGGGCTTTCTTT.

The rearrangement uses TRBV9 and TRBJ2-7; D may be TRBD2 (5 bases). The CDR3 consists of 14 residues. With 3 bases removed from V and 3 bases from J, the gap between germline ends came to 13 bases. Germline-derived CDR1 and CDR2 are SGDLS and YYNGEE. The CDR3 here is CASSEFEGSYEQYF. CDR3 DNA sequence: TGTGCCAGCAGCGAATTCGAGGGAAGCTACGAGCAGTACTTC.

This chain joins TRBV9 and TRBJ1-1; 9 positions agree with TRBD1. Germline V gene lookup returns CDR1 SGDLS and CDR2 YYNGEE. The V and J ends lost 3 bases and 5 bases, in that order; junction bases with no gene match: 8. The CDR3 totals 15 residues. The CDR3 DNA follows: TGTGCCAGCAGCGGGCCAACAGGGGGCCGGACTGAAGCTTTCTTT. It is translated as CASSGPTGGRTEAFF.